The 19 T cell receptor beta chains below all came from one sample that was sequenced in a study of cytomegalovirus exposure and HLA in healthy donors. The PCR contained 60 Vbeta and 13 Jbeta primers. The repertoire was sequenced with immunoSEQ multiplex PCR; TCRdb's copy has only in-frame clones and lacks some. The sample lists approximately 210,000 clones, 79% occurring once. Sequenced sample: PBMCs. All receptors derive from a woman aged 45-65 years in good health and CMV-seronegative.

This chain joins TRBV12-5 and TRBJ1-1; D is unclear. Trimming took 0 bases from V and 1 from J, leaving 9 bases between them. Germline V lookup: CDR1 LGHNT, CDR2 FRNRAP. The CDR3 runs 15 residues. CDR3 DNA: TGTGCTAGTGGTTTGGTATCTTCCTCGAACACTGAAGCTTTCTTT. Protein sequence: CASGLVSSSNTEAFF.

The count of this clone is one. This rearrangement joins TRBV19 to TRBJ2-2, with a possible D match to TRBD2 (6 bases). The CDR3 loop spans 18 amino acids. Germline CDR1 LNHDA, CDR2 SQIVND (reference sequence). Trimming took 1 base from V and 3 from J, leaving 18 bases between them. The CDR3 DNA reads as TGTGCCAGTAGTATAGGTCTTTCTGGGGGGTCGGACACCGGGGAGCTGTTTTTT. This encodes CASSIGLSGGSDTGELFF.

This clone has just one count. The V and J genes are TRBV7-2 and TRBJ2-2; D is possibly TRBD1 (7 bases). CDR1 SGHTA and CDR2 FQGNSA come from the germline V gene. Trimming shortened V by 6 bases and J by 1 base, and 15 bases separated the two germline ends. The CDR3 is made up of 16 amino acids. CDR3 residues: CASRRQGGVNTGELFF. In DNA form, the CDR3 reads TGTGCCAGCAGGCGACAGGGAGGAGTGAACACCGGGGAGCTGTTTTTT.

This clone was seen only a few times. The chain carries TRBV14 and TRBJ1-1; tentative D call: TRBD1 (5 bases). V was shortened by 0 bases and J by 8 bases, with 16 bases between the two germline ends. The germline CDR1 and CDR2 sequences are SGHDN and FVKESK. The CDR3 totals 15 residues. The CDR3 nucleotides read TGTGCCAGCAGCCAAGATAGGATCGGGGGAAGGGAAGCTTTCTTT. As protein: CASSQDRIGGREAFF.

As for this clone: One junction end disagrees with the germline gene, perhaps due to a read error. This chain uses TRBV18 with TRBJ1-1, with TRBD1 identical over 7 bases. The CDR3 loop spans 14 amino acids. Germline lookup yields CDR1 KGHSH and CDR2 LQKENI. CDR3 sequence: CTSSRGQQGTEAFF. CDR3 DNA: TGTACCAGCTCACGGGGACAACAGGGGACTGAAGCTTTCTTT.

This clone was counted a few times. The genes are TRBV15 and TRBJ1-2, with D unresolved. CDR3 size: 17 residues. V lost 1 base and J 4 bases, leaving 19 bases between the germline ends. Germline V gene sequence: CDR1 LNHNV, CDR2 YYDKDF (reference sequence). The CDR3 loop is CATSRGITEAGFYGYTF. CDR3 sequence (DNA): TGTGCCACCAGCAGAGGGATTACGGAGGCGGGCTTCTATGGCTACACCTTC.

The chain joins TRBV6-5 to TRBJ1-5; D might be TRBD1 (6 bases). The germline gives CDR1 MNHEY, CDR2 SVGAGI. Trimming took 6 bases from V and 7 from J, leaving 10 bases between them. The CDR3 contains 12 residues. The CDR3 protein is CASRPGVQPQHF. The CDR3 DNA reads TGTGCCAGCAGGCCAGGGGTCCAGCCCCAGCATTTT.

The rearrangement joins TRBV2 to TRBJ2-6; tentatively, D is TRBD1 (6 bases). The CDR3 totals 15 residues. V lost 5 bases and J lost 0, with 8 bases in between. CDR1 and CDR2 (germline): SNHLY, FYNNEI. The CDR3: CASSSQGSGANVLTF. Written as DNA, the CDR3 is TGTGCCAGCAGTTCACAGGGCTCTGGGGCCAACGTCCTGACTTTC. The full variable domain, rest sourced from reference TRBV2 and TRBJ2-6, is EPEVTQTPSHQVTQMGQEVILRCVPISNHLYFYWYRQILGQKVEFLVSFYNNEISEKSEIFDDQFSVERPDGSNFTLKIRSTKLEDSAMYFCASSSQGSGANVLTFGAGSRLTVL.

Note on this clone: At one end, the junction sequence differs from germline, possibly due to a read error. The V gene is TRBV11-2, the J gene TRBJ2-7; a weak D match, TRBD1 (5 bases). Germline V gene sequence: CDR1 SGHAT, CDR2 FQNNGV. This CDR3 region has 12 residues. The CDR3 DNA follows: TGTGCCAGCAGCTTAGAAAGTAGTGGGGCCACCTTC. This sequence encodes CASSLESSGATF.

This chain joins TRBV15 and TRBJ2-4, with 9 bases lining up with TRBD1. Germline lookup yields CDR1 LNHNV and CDR2 YYDKDF (reference sequence). This CDR3 contains 14 residues. V lost 5 bases, J lost 6 bases, and 5 bases stayed unmatched. The CDR3 region has the DNA TGTGCCACCAGCCTACGGGACAGGGTAAACATTCAGTACTTC. This sequence encodes CATSLRDRVNIQYF.

The V and J genes are TRBV2 and TRBJ1-2; D is unresolved. Looked up from germline, CDR1 is SNHLY and CDR2 is FYNNEI. Deletions cut 1 base from V and 5 bases from J, with 8 bases between. This CDR3 is built from 13 residues. The CDR3, as DNA: TGTGCCAGCAGTGAAGTCGGGGTTTATGGCTACACCTTC. Residues: CASSEVGVYGYTF.

The chain joins TRBV7-9 to TRBJ2-7, with D perhaps matching TRBD2 (5 bases). The CDR3 is 16 amino acids. Germline V gene sequence: CDR1 SEHNR, CDR2 FQNEAQ (reference sequence). Trimming took 0 bases from V and 1 from J, leaving 13 bases between them. CDR3 in amino acids: CASSLATGSPSYEQYF. In DNA, the CDR3 is TGTGCCAGCAGCTTAGCAACGGGATCTCCGTCCTACGAGCAGTACTTC.

The J gene is TRBJ1-5, the V gene TRBV27; maybe TRBD1 (6 bases). Germline CDR1 MNHEY, CDR2 SMNVEV (reference sequence). V dropped 5 bases and J dropped 0 bases, with 11 bases sitting between them. The CDR3 consists of 15 residues. CDR3 bases: TGTGCCAGCAGTCCGACAGGATATAGCAATCAGCCCCAGCATTTT. Encoded protein: CASSPTGYSNQPQHF.

The chain links TRBV5-1 to TRBJ2-2, with D unresolved. V was pared by 2 bases and J by 4 bases, with 9 bases between. The CDR3 loop spans 14 amino acids. Germline loops: CDR1 SGHRS, CDR2 YFSETQ. The CDR3 protein is CASSFASSTGELFF. CDR3 nucleotide sequence: TGCGCCAGCAGCTTCGCCTCGAGCACCGGGGAGCTGTTTTTT.

This chain links TRBV6-1 with TRBJ2-1; possibly TRBD1 for D (5 bases). Trimming pared 4 bases from V and 9 bases from J, leaving 16 bases between. The CDR3 is 14 amino acids. CDR1 is MNHNS and CDR2 is SASEGT in the germline V gene. DNA for the CDR3: TGTGCCAGCAGTGGCCTCCCCGGAAGGGGTGAGCAGTTCTTC. It yields the protein CASSGLPGRGEQFF.

The chain employs TRBV6-5 and TRBJ1-5; D is undetermined. Germline values: CDR1 MNHEY, CDR2 SVGAGI. Trimming took 5 bases from V and 2 from J, leaving 10 bases between them. The CDR3 contains 14 residues. CDR3: CASSPLGGNQPQHF. CDR3 sequence (DNA): TGTGCCAGCAGTCCCCTTGGAGGCAATCAGCCCCAGCATTTT.

The rearrangement joins TRBV5-1 to TRBJ2-6, with a weak D call TRBD2 (6 bases). The CDR3 length is 17 residues. With 6 bases removed from V and 0 bases from J, the gap between germline ends came to 16 bases. Germline V lookup: CDR1 SGHRS, CDR2 YFSETQ. CDR3 loop: CASTKEGHTSGANVLTF. Here the CDR3 DNA reads TGCGCCAGCACTAAGGAGGGCCATACCTCTGGGGCCAACGTCCTGACTTTC.

The DNA for the CDR3 is TGTGCCAGCAGGGGGACAGGAATCGAGCAGTACTTC. This sequence encodes CASRGTGIEQYF. The chain has TRBV11-3 and TRBJ2-7; 8 bases are shared with TRBD1. Germline V gives CDR1 SGHNT, CDR2 YENEEA. CDR3 size: 12 residues. Losses at the gene ends were 6 bases for V and 6 bases for J; bases not matched to a gene: 4.

The V and J genes are TRBV29-1 and TRBJ1-1, with a tentative D call TRBD1 (5 bases). CDR3 size: 12 residues. From germline, CDR1 is SQVTM and CDR2 ANQGSEA. The V gene lost 3 bases and the J gene lost 5 bases, with 10 bases spanning the gap. This chain's CDR3 is CSVEWGRTEAFF. CDR3 bases: TGCAGCGTTGAGTGGGGGAGGACTGAAGCTTTCTTT.